The T cell receptor (beta chain) described here comes from a study of breast tumors, draining lymph nodes, adjacent tissues. CDR3 length: 15 residues. CDR1 MNHEY and CDR2 SMNVEV come from the germline V gene (reference sequence). Trimming left V 4 bases short and J 6 bases short, with 13 bases between. TCRdb used MiXCR to reprocess the multiplex PCR reads, holding one entry per CDR3 protein. The sample contains some 170,000 distinct CDR3 sequences, around 35% of which appear only once. Samples came from axillary lymph nodes draining the breast cancer. The chain combines TRBV27 with TRBJ1-6; D might be TRBD1 (6 bases). The receptor comes from a female donor with breast cancer. Some clones in this sample may be carry-over from other donors' samples. The sequenced sample consisted of axillary lymph node tissue. CDR3 DNA sequence: TGTGCCAGCAGTTCACCTAACAGGGTTAATTCACCCCTCCACTTT. It specifies CASSSPNRVNSPLHF.